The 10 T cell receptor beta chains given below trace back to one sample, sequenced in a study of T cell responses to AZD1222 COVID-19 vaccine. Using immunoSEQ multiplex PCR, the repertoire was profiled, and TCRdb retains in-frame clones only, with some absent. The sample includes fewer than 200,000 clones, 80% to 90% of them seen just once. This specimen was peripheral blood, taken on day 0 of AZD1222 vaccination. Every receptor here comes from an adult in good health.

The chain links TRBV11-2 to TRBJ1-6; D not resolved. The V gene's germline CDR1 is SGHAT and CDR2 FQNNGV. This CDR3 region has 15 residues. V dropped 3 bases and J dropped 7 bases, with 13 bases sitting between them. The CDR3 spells CASSLEIGPNSPLHF. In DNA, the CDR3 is TGTGCCAGCAGCTTGGAGATCGGGCCAAATTCACCCCTCCACTTT.

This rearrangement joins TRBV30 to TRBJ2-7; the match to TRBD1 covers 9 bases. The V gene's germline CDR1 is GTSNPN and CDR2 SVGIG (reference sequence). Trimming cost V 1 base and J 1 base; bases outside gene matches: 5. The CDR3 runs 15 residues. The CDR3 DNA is TGTGCCTGGAGTGACCGGACAGGGGATTCCTACGAGCAGTACTTC. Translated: CAWSDRTGDSYEQYF.

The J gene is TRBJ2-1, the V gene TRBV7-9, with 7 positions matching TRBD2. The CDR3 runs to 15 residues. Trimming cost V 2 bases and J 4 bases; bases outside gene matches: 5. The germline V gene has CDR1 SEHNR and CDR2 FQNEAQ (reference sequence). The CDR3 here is CASSLHGGNYNEQFF. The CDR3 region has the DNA TGTGCCAGCAGCTTACACGGGGGGAATTACAATGAGCAGTTCTTC.

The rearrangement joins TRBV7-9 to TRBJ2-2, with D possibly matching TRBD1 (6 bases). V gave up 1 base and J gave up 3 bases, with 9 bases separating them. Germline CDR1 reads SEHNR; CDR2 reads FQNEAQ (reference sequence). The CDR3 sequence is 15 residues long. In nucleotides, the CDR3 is TGTGCCAGCAGCTTAGTGGCAGGGGACACCGGGGAGCTGTTTTTT. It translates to CASSLVAGDTGELFF.

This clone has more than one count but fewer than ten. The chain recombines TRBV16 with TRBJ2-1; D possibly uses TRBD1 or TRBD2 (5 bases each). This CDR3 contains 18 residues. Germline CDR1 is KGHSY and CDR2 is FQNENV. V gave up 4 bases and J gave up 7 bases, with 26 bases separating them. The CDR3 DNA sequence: TGTGCCAGCAGCCCTAAAGTCTCGGGGCGCGGGTTTCGGAATGAGCAGTTCTTC. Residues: CASSPKVSGRGFRNEQFF.

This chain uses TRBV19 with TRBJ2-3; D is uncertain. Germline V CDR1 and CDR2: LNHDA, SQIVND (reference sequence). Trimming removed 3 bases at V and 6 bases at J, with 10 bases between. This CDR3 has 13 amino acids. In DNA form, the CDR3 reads TGTGCCAGTAGTATTGCGGCGGCCGATACGCAGTATTTT. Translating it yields CASSIAAADTQYF.

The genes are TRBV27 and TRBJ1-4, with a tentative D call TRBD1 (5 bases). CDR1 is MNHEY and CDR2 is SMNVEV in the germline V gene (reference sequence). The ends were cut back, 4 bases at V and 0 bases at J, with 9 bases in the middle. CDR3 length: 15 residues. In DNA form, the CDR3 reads TGTGCCAGCAGTTCCCCAGGGACAACTAATGAAAAACTGTTTTTT. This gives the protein CASSSPGTTNEKLFF.

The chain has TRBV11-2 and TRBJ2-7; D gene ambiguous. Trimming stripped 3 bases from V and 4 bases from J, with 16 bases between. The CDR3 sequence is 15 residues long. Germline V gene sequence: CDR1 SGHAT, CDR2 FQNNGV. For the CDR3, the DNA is TGTGCCAGCAGCTTGGTTGAGTGGACGGCTTACGAGCAGTACTTC. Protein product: CASSLVEWTAYEQYF.

CDR3 loop: CASSSAPQETQYF. The CDR3 DNA follows: TGTGCCAGCAGCTCGGCTCCTCAGGAGACCCAGTACTTC. The chain carries TRBV7-3 and TRBJ2-5; D is unresolved. Per germline, CDR1 SGHTA and CDR2 FQGTGA. V lost 4 bases and J 5 bases, leaving 11 bases between the germline ends. This CDR3 has 13 residues.

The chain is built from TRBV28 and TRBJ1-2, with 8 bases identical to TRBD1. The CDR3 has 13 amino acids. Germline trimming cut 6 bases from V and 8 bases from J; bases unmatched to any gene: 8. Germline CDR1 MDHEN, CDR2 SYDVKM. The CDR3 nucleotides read TGTGCCAGCAGGCCAGGGGGCGCCTCGGGCTACACCTTC. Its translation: CASRPGGASGYTF.